This record covers a single T cell receptor (beta chain). The antigen is not known. Positively selected for CCR7, the CD45RO-negative cells used as naive CD8 cells excluded terminally differentiated effector memory CD45RA+ cells. The assay was run at deep level. Original methodology: ImmunoSEQ sequences covered only the junction and lacked quality scores; filtering therefore differed. The method was immunoSEQ multiplex PCR; TCRdb's version includes in-frame clones alone and lacks a portion of them. The V and J calls and the clone size are those of that table, but D and trimming were determined from the DNA. The sample shows about 1.9 million clones, just over 90% of them seen only once. Germline values: CDR1 MNHEY, CDR2 SMNVEV (reference sequence). The CDR3 is 17 amino acids. V lost 2 bases, J lost 5 bases, and 9 bases stayed unmatched. The data derive from a study of shared clonotypes between healthy human individuals.

Study conclusions and caveats: In having few donors, the study represented limited genetic and exposure-history diversity. Sampling included only blood; tissue repertoires likely differ.

Material: naive CD8+ T cells from PBMCs. The TCR originated in a man between 18 and 35 years old in good health. Some clones in this sample may be carry-over from other donors' samples. The chain combines TRBV27 with TRBJ2-2; 9 nucleotides match TRBD2. CDR3 protein: CASSLRGLAGATGELFF. The CDR3 nucleotides are TGTGCCAGCAGTTTACGTGGCTTAGCGGGGGCGACCGGGGAGCTGTTTTTT.